A single sample is the source of the 31 T cell receptor beta chains below, sequenced in a study of cytomegalovirus exposure and HLA in healthy donors. Primers: 60 Vbeta forward and 13 Jbeta reverse. The data were produced by immunoSEQ multiplex PCR, yet TCRdb's version contains in-frame clones alone and is incomplete. This sample has 150,000 to 200,000 clones, with around 81% found just once. The material sequenced was PBMCs. The receptors derive from a woman in her 30s in good health and CMV-seronegative.

This sequence joins TRBV10-2 and TRBJ2-2; D may be TRBD2 (5 bases). The V end lost 6 bases, the J end lost 5 bases, and 28 bases lay between the germline ends. The CDR3 totals 19 residues. Germline-derived CDR1 and CDR2 are WSHSY and SAAADI. CDR3 sequence (DNA): TGCGCCAGCAGAACGCTAGTGGGAGCGGCGGGCTATTCAACCGGGGAGCTGTTTTTT. Encoded protein: CASRTLVGAAGYSTGELFF.

V and J are TRBV4-2 and TRBJ2-7, with TRBD1 matching 10 bases. Germline trimming cut 4 bases from V and 7 bases from J; bases unmatched to any gene: 10. There are 15 residues in the CDR3. The germline V gene has CDR1 LGHNA and CDR2 YNFKEQ. This CDR3 is CASSPTVGQGREQYF. The CDR3 coding sequence is TGTGCCAGCAGCCCAACGGTGGGACAGGGGAGGGAGCAGTACTTC.

J is TRBJ1-4 and V is TRBV5-1, with TRBD1 matching 11 bases. There are 18 residues in the CDR3. V trimming: 0 bases; J trimming: 2 bases; junction bases outside the gene matches: 6. Looked up from germline, CDR1 is SGHRS and CDR2 is YFSETQ. The CDR3 DNA is TGCGCCAGCAGCTTGGCTCCGGGACAGGGGGTTACTAATGAAAAACTGTTTTTT. Its translation: CASSLAPGQGVTNEKLFF.

V and J are TRBV28 and TRBJ1-6; D may be TRBD1 (6 bases). V lost 8 bases and J 7 bases, leaving 15 bases between the germline ends. The CDR3 is 14 residues long. CDR1 is MDHEN, CDR2 SYDVKM, per germline. CDR3 DNA: TGTGCCAGCGGGGGGGCTCAGACGAATTCACCCCTCCACTTT. Translating it yields CASGGAQTNSPLHF.

V usage is TRBV30 and J usage is TRBJ1-4; 7 positions agree with TRBD1. The CDR3 loop spans 15 amino acids. Germline trimming cut 0 bases from V and 7 bases from J; bases unmatched to any gene: 8. Germline values: CDR1 GTSNPN, CDR2 SVGIG (reference sequence). CDR3 protein: CAWSVHLSGGEKLFF. CDR3 nucleotide sequence: TGTGCCTGGAGTGTCCATCTCTCAGGGGGTGAAAAACTGTTTTTT.

This clone is a singleton in its sample. The V call is TRBV27, the J call TRBJ1-3, with a possible D match to TRBD1 (6 bases). Germline V lookup: CDR1 MNHEY, CDR2 SMNVEV (reference sequence). This CDR3 is 15 amino acids long. The V and J ends lost 2 bases and 4 bases respectively, with 12 bases between them. The CDR3 reads CASSLLAGAGNTIYF. The CDR3 nucleotides are TGTGCCAGCAGTTTACTGGCGGGGGCCGGAAACACCATATATTTT.

The chain employs TRBV6-5 and TRBJ2-5, with D possibly TRBD1 on 5 matching bases. Trimming cost V 5 bases and J 1 base, with 14 bases left between them. Germline loops: CDR1 MNHEY, CDR2 SVGAGI. The CDR3 is made up of 15 amino acids. In DNA form, the CDR3 reads TGTGCCAGCAGTCCTTCGGCAGGGTTCCAAGAGACCCAGTACTTC. This translates into CASSPSAGFQETQYF.

The CDR3 loop is CASSPPTGKGEQYF. CDR3 coding DNA: TGTGCCAGCTCACCTCCGACAGGGAAGGGGGAGCAGTACTTC. The rearrangement links TRBV18 to TRBJ2-7; 7 bases align to TRBD1. Germline V gene sequence: CDR1 KGHSH, CDR2 LQKENI. V lost 3 bases and J lost 7; bases outside the gene matches: 9. The CDR3 runs to 14 residues.

The chain carries TRBV7-2 and TRBJ2-1; 10 bases line up with TRBD2. Trimming removed 8 bases from V and 7 bases from J; junction bases left unmatched: 11. CDR3 size: 15 residues. Per germline, CDR1 SGHTA and CDR2 FQGNSA. The chain's CDR3 is CASAGASGSMNEQFF. DNA for the CDR3: TGTGCCAGCGCGGGGGCTAGCGGGAGCATGAATGAGCAGTTCTTC.

This chain links TRBV5-4 with TRBJ2-5; TRBD2 aligns across 11 bases. The CDR3 is made up of 15 amino acids. The V gene end was trimmed by 1 base and the J gene end by 5 bases; junction bases not matched to a gene: 4. Germline loops: CDR1 SGHNT, CDR2 YYREEE (reference sequence). The CDR3, as DNA: TGTGCCAGCAGCTTGACTAGCGGGAGAGGGGAGACCCAGTACTTC. It is translated as CASSLTSGRGETQYF.

This chain links TRBV6-1 with TRBJ2-7; the match to TRBD2 covers 8 bases. The CDR3 contains 16 residues. Germline CDR1 reads MNHNS; CDR2 reads SASEGT. V lost 1 base, J lost 2 bases, and 7 bases stayed unmatched. The CDR3, as DNA: TGTGCCAGCAGTGAAGATGCGGGGGGCCATACCTACGAGCAGTACTTC. Its translation is CASSEDAGGHTYEQYF.

The rearrangement links TRBV6-5 to TRBJ1-1; 7 bases agree with TRBD1. The CDR3 is made up of 13 amino acids. The V gene's germline CDR1 is MNHEY and CDR2 SVGAGI. J lost 8 bases, V lost 9 bases, and 12 bases had no gene match. CDR3 coding DNA: TGTGCCAGTGGGACAGAGAACGTAATCGAAGCTTTCTTT. It encodes CASGTENVIEAFF.

This chain joins TRBV11-2 and TRBJ1-1; D uncertain. Trimming stripped 4 bases from V and 0 bases from J, with 6 bases between. Germline loops: CDR1 SGHAT, CDR2 FQNNGV. CDR3 length: 13 residues. CDR3 bases: TGTGCCAGCAGCTCACAGCTGAACACTGAAGCTTTCTTT. Amino acids: CASSSQLNTEAFF.

This clone was recorded once. The chain combines TRBV28 with TRBJ2-7, with D tentatively TRBD1 (6 bases). Per the germline V gene, CDR1 is MDHEN and CDR2 is SYDVKM. The CDR3 spans 17 residues. V lost 5 bases, J lost 1 base, and 21 bases lay in between. The CDR3 DNA is TGTGCCAGCAGTCCCGGCCACAGGGCCCCTCTTTCCTACGAGCAGTACTTC. This codes for CASSPGHRAPLSYEQYF.

The V and J genes are TRBV7-2 and TRBJ2-5; 8 bases agree with TRBD2. Germline values: CDR1 SGHTA, CDR2 FQGNSA. After removal of 0 bases from V and 2 bases from J, the junction contained 5 bases not matched to a gene. CDR3 length equals 16 residues. The CDR3 is CASSLAKSGGQETQYF. CDR3 nucleotide sequence: TGTGCCAGCAGCTTAGCGAAAAGCGGGGGACAAGAGACCCAGTACTTC.

This clone was seen once. The rearrangement joins TRBV4-3 to TRBJ2-7, with D possibly matching TRBD1 (5 bases). Trimming cost V 1 base and J 3 bases, with 13 bases left between them. The CDR3 runs 15 residues. Germline CDR1 reads LGHNA; CDR2 reads YSLEER. CDR3 nucleotide sequence: TGCGCCAGCAGCCAAGGACGAGCAAGGGGCTACGAGCAGTACTTC. It is translated as CASSQGRARGYEQYF.

The V gene is TRBV14, the J gene TRBJ1-1; no definite D call. Between the trimmed V and J ends, which lost 7 bases and 5 bases, there was a span of 14 bases. Germline V gene data show CDR1 as SGHDN and CDR2 as FVKESK. The length of the CDR3 is 13 residues. For the CDR3, the DNA is TGTGCCAGCACTATTTCCCTCTTGACTGAAGCTTTCTTT. Its protein product is CASTISLLTEAFF.

J is TRBJ1-1 and V is TRBV7-2, with D possibly TRBD1 on 6 matching bases. This CDR3 spans 13 amino acids. Germline V CDR1 and CDR2: SGHTA, FQGNSA. V was clipped by 6 bases and J by 3 bases, with 11 bases between them. The CDR3 region is CASRLQGYTEAFF. CDR3 nucleotide sequence: TGTGCCAGCAGACTGCAGGGGTACACTGAAGCTTTCTTT.

V is TRBV7-2 and J is TRBJ1-6; D not resolved. From germline, CDR1 is SGHTA and CDR2 FQGNSA. V was shortened by 1 base and J by 7 bases, with 8 bases between the two germline ends. The CDR3 extends over 14 amino acids. The CDR3, as DNA: TGTGCCAGCAGCTTAGTCGGTATAAATTCACCCCTCCACTTT. It is translated as CASSLVGINSPLHF.

This rearrangement joins TRBV27 to TRBJ2-1; 10 bases are shared with TRBD2. The V gene's germline CDR1 is MNHEY and CDR2 SMNVEV (reference sequence). The CDR3 has 13 residues. V lost 3 bases to trimming and J lost 12 bases; unmatched junction nucleotides: 5. For the CDR3, the DNA is TGTGCCAGCAGTTTTACTAGCGGGACCGGGCAGTTCTTC. This translates into CASSFTSGTGQFF.

This rearrangement joins TRBV6-5 to TRBJ2-7; the match to TRBD2 covers 7 bases. Germline V gene lookup returns CDR1 MNHEY and CDR2 SVGAGI. The CDR3 consists of 15 residues. V dropped 6 bases and J dropped 3; count of bases not matched to a gene: 11. CDR3 protein: CASRNWREGFYEQYF. CDR3 sequence (DNA): TGTGCCAGCAGAAATTGGAGGGAGGGTTTCTACGAGCAGTACTTC.

This rearrangement joins TRBV29-1 to TRBJ2-7, with 9 bases identical to TRBD1. The germline V gene has CDR1 SQVTM and CDR2 ANQGSEA. Germline trimming cut 6 bases from V and 4 bases from J; bases unmatched to any gene: 16. The CDR3 runs to 16 residues. As DNA, the CDR3 is TGCAGCGTGCTTTCGCCCGCCGACAGGGGGGTTTACGAGCAGTACTTC. Amino acids: CSVLSPADRGVYEQYF.

V usage is TRBV7-2 and J usage is TRBJ2-7; 7 bases agree with TRBD1. The CDR3 is 15 amino acids. Looked up from germline, CDR1 is SGHTA and CDR2 is FQGNSA. The trim removed 5 bases at V and 5 bases at J, leaving 12 bases unmatched. CDR3 sequence reads: CASSPHRKTGNEQYF. DNA of the CDR3: TGTGCCAGCAGCCCTCACCGAAAGACAGGGAACGAGCAGTACTTC.

This clone showed up just once. V is TRBV4-3 and J is TRBJ1-5; 9 bases are shared with TRBD1. The CDR3 totals 18 residues. Trimming took 1 base from V and 6 from J; bases not matched to a gene: 13. The germline CDR1 and CDR2 sequences are LGHNA and YSLEER. CDR3 loop: CASSQVHAGQGRTQPQHF. The DNA for the CDR3 is TGCGCCAGCAGCCAAGTACACGCTGGACAGGGGAGGACTCAGCCCCAGCATTTT.

This sequence joins TRBV7-2 and TRBJ1-5, with 11 bases fitting TRBD1. Germline V gene data show CDR1 as SGHTA and CDR2 as FQGNSA. V shed 2 bases, J shed 7 bases, and the junction held 4 bases outside the gene matches. The CDR3 consists of 15 residues. The CDR3 protein is CASSLRTGGRQPQHF. For the CDR3, the DNA is TGTGCCAGCAGCTTAAGGACAGGGGGCCGGCAGCCCCAGCATTTT.

The gene calls are TRBV7-2 and TRBJ2-5; unclear D gene. V dropped 1 base and J dropped 5 bases, with 11 bases sitting between them. CDR3 length equals 14 residues. CDR1 SGHTA and CDR2 FQGNSA come from the germline V gene. The CDR3 nucleotides are TGTGCCAGCAGCTTAGGGGCTGCCCACGAGACCCAGTACTTC. It is translated as CASSLGAAHETQYF.

V is TRBV5-1 and J is TRBJ1-1; 7 bases fit TRBD1. Losses at the gene ends were 0 bases for V and 3 bases for J; bases not matched to a gene: 8. In germline, CDR1 is SGHRS, CDR2 YFSETQ. This CDR3 spans 16 amino acids. CDR3: CASSLGVAGGYTEAFF. The CDR3 nucleotides are TGCGCCAGCAGCTTGGGGGTGGCAGGGGGATACACTGAAGCTTTCTTT.

The rearrangement uses TRBV10-3 and TRBJ1-3; D is unresolved. The V end lost 5 bases, the J end lost 4 bases, and 3 bases lay between the germline ends. The CDR3 runs 11 residues. Germline CDR1 is ENHRY and CDR2 is SYGVKD. The CDR3: CAISSGNTIYF. The CDR3 DNA is TGTGCCATCAGTTCAGGAAACACCATATATTTT.

The J gene is TRBJ2-6, the V gene TRBV6-5; a weak D match, TRBD1 (6 bases). The CDR3 is 15 residues long. Per the germline V gene, CDR1 is MNHEY and CDR2 is SVGAGI. Trimming shortened V by 6 bases and J by 3 bases, and 12 bases separated the two germline ends. The DNA for the CDR3 is TGTGCCAGCAGAAAACAGGGTGGTGGGGCCAACGTCCTGACTTTC. This sequence encodes CASRKQGGGANVLTF.

The CDR3 here is CASALSLAGYEQYF. CDR3 in DNA: TGTGCCAGTGCCTTGTCCCTAGCCGGTTACGAGCAGTACTTC. This chain connects TRBV19 to TRBJ2-7; maybe TRBD2 (5 bases). Germline V gene sequence: CDR1 LNHDA, CDR2 SQIVND (reference sequence). The CDR3 totals 14 residues. Trimming shortened V by 8 bases and J by 4 bases, and 18 bases separated the two germline ends.

This chain uses TRBV7-2 with TRBJ2-1; a possible D gene is TRBD2 (5 bases). Germline values: CDR1 SGHTA, CDR2 FQGNSA. V was trimmed by 4 bases and J by 5 bases, leaving 9 bases between them. The CDR3 consists of 13 residues. CDR3 coding DNA: TGTGCCAGCAGCTCGACACTAGACAATGAGCAGTTCTTC. Translating gives CASSSTLDNEQFF. The variable domain in full, with the rest retrieved from reference TRBV7-2 and TRBJ2-1, is GAGVSQSPSNKVTEKGKDVELRCDPISGHTALYWYRQSLGQGLEFLIYFQGNSAPDKSGLPSDRFSAERTGGSVSTLTIQRTQQEDSAVYLCASSSTLDNEQFFGPGTRLTVL.